The TCR beta chain under discussion was sequenced for a study of early T cells in non-severe SARS-CoV-2 infection. Background on the study: Bulk RNA from unsorted whole blood was sequenced; chains were unpaired. Study-wide points: In VDJdb matching, anti-spike CD8 responses were favored while private and CD4 specificities went missing.

cDNA molecules, individually, were tagged with unique molecular identifiers. A single record per CDR3 protein comes from TCRdb applying MiXCR to the 5' RACE reads. The repertoire includes roughly 40,000 distinct CDR3 sequences, around 6.8% of them detected once, and 6.5% to 8.5% sits in the top ten. From germline, CDR1 is MNHEY and CDR2 SMNVEV (reference sequence). This CDR3 region has 15 residues. The junction had 8 bases not matched to a gene; V was cut back by 6 bases and J by 1 base. This clonotype was seen at least ten times. Its antigen is as yet unknown. The sequencing input was whole blood. The source is an adult who was a healthcare worker with PCR-confirmed SARS-CoV-2 infection or an uninfected control (not recorded which). This rearrangement joins TRBV27 to TRBJ2-5; 7 nucleotides match TRBD2. The CDR3 region has the DNA TGTGCCAGCAGCCGGGGGGACTCTTTCCAAGAGACCCAGTACTTC. This translates into CASSRGDSFQETQYF.